The 27 T cell receptor beta chains given below trace back to one sample, sequenced in a study of blood T cell repertoires in COVID-19. Here immunoSEQ multiplex PCR was the method, and the copy in TCRdb shows in-frame clones only, minus some. Of 300,000 or so clones listed, 87% are singletons. Sequenced sample: peripheral blood. The source of these receptors is a woman aged 45-65 years who had recovered from COVID-19.

This chain uses TRBV10-3 with TRBJ2-2; D ambiguous. CDR3 size: 14 residues. Trimming left V 10 bases short and J 0 bases short, with 12 bases between. Per germline, CDR1 ENHRY and CDR2 SYGVKD. Here the CDR3 reads CATLFAANTGELFF. The CDR3 region has the DNA TGTGCCACCCTTTTTGCGGCGAACACCGGGGAGCTGTTTTTT.

V usage is TRBV28 and J usage is TRBJ1-4; 9 bases agree with TRBD1. Unmatched junction bases numbered 7, after V lost 8 bases and J lost 6 bases. The CDR3 loop spans 14 amino acids. Germline V CDR1 and CDR2: MDHEN, SYDVKM. This CDR3 reads CASLRDRAYEKLFF. The CDR3 nucleotides read TGTGCCAGCCTCCGGGACAGGGCGTATGAAAAACTGTTTTTT.

V is TRBV29-1 and J is TRBJ2-3; 8 bases map to TRBD2. Germline CDR1 and CDR2: SQVTM and ANQGSEA. V lost 7 bases, J lost 0 bases, and 9 bases stayed unmatched. CDR3 length: 15 amino acids. The CDR3 reads CSAETSETSTDTQYF. DNA of the CDR3: TGCAGCGCTGAGACTAGCGAAACTAGCACAGATACGCAGTATTTT.

The V and J genes are TRBV7-2 and TRBJ2-2; 11 bases are shared with TRBD2. The CDR3 runs 15 residues. The V gene end was trimmed by 5 bases and the J gene end by 4 bases; junction bases not matched to a gene: 3. CDR1 is SGHTA and CDR2 is FQGNSA in the germline V gene. CDR3 sequence (DNA): TGTGCCAGCAGCAAGACTAGCGGGGTCACCGGGGAGCTGTTTTTT. Translating it yields CASSKTSGVTGELFF.

The rearrangement uses TRBV29-1 and TRBJ1-2; 7 nucleotides match TRBD1. The germline V gene encodes CDR1 SQVTM and CDR2 ANQGSEA. This CDR3 contains 15 residues. V lost 0 bases to trimming and J lost 4 bases; unmatched junction nucleotides: 8. As DNA, the CDR3 is TGCAGCGTTGAAGATCCCGCGACAGGGCCCTATGGCTACACCTTC. This gives the protein CSVEDPATGPYGYTF. Using reference TRBV29-1 and TRBJ1-2 for the parts outside the CDR3, the full variable domain is SAVISQKPSRDICQRGTSLTIQCQVDSQVTMMFWYRQQPGQSLTLIATANQGSEATYESGFVIDKFPISRPNLTFSTLTVSNMSPEDSSIYLCSVEDPATGPYGYTFGSGTRLTVV.

The genes are TRBV10-3 and TRBJ1-1; possible D gene TRBD1, 6 bases. In germline, CDR1 is ENHRY, CDR2 SYGVKD. The length of the CDR3 is 14 residues. Trimming cost V 1 base and J 3 bases, with 9 bases left between them. Here the CDR3 reads CAISEWNRDTEAFF. The CDR3 coding sequence is TGTGCCATCAGTGAGTGGAACAGGGACACTGAAGCTTTCTTT.

The J gene is TRBJ1-1, the V gene TRBV6-5; the D gene is possibly TRBD1 (5 bases). Germline V gene lookup returns CDR1 MNHEY and CDR2 SVGAGI. V shed 5 bases and J shed 5 bases, with 12 bases lying between them. The CDR3 is made up of 13 amino acids. CDR3 nucleotides: TGTGCCAGCAGTCCCCCCGGGGGGACTGAAGCTTTCTTT. Its protein product is CASSPPGGTEAFF.

V is TRBV27 and J is TRBJ1-1; TRBD1 is a possible D gene (5 bases). Germline V gene sequence: CDR1 MNHEY, CDR2 SMNVEV (reference sequence). The CDR3 contains 13 residues. Trimming shortened V by 2 bases and J by 6 bases, and 10 bases separated the two germline ends. CDR3 region: CASSLIQGPEAFF. CDR3 DNA sequence: TGTGCCAGCAGTTTAATCCAGGGTCCTGAAGCTTTCTTT.

This CDR3 reads CASSTGGQTQYF. The DNA for the CDR3 is TGTGCCAGCAGTACAGGGGGACAGACCCAGTACTTC. This chain uses TRBV6-5 with TRBJ2-5; 8 positions agree with TRBD1. V lost 5 bases to trimming and J lost 6 bases; unmatched junction nucleotides: 2. The CDR3 consists of 12 residues. CDR1 is MNHEY and CDR2 is SVGAGI in the germline V gene.

The V and J genes are TRBV24-1 and TRBJ1-5; D is unclear. Germline CDR1 is KGHDR and CDR2 is SFDVKD. Between the trimmed V and J ends, which lost 9 bases and 4 bases, there was a span of 9 bases. The CDR3 is 12 residues long. CDR3 protein: CATSSGNQPQHF. The DNA of the CDR3 is TGTGCCACCTCGTCGGGAAATCAGCCCCAGCATTTT.

This rearrangement joins TRBV19 to TRBJ2-1, with D perhaps matching TRBD2 (6 bases). Trimming removed 3 bases at V and 9 bases at J, with 21 bases between. CDR1 and CDR2 (germline): LNHDA, SQIVND (reference sequence). CDR3 size: 16 residues. The CDR3 here is CASSMGKREFGGEQFF. CDR3 in DNA: TGTGCCAGTAGTATGGGGAAACGGGAGTTTGGAGGTGAGCAGTTCTTC.

Concerning this clone: Relative to the germline gene, one junction end is altered; a read error may explain this. This sample includes further DNA sequences coding for the same CDR3. The rearrangement links TRBV6-5 to TRBJ1-1; D unresolved. The germline gives CDR1 MNHEY, CDR2 SVGAGI. The length of the CDR3 is 12 residues. CDR3 in DNA: TGTGCTAGCAGTTCCCCTTACACTGAAGCTTTCTTT. Translated, it gives CASSSPYTEAFF.

Here the CDR3 reads CASSFSGGSDTQYF. The CDR3 DNA is TGTGCCAGCAGCTTCAGTGGGGGGTCCGATACGCAGTATTTT. The rearrangement links TRBV7-9 to TRBJ2-3; D is possibly TRBD2 (6 bases). This CDR3 has 14 amino acids. Germline loops: CDR1 SEHNR, CDR2 FQNEAQ (reference sequence). With 3 bases removed from V and 6 bases from J, the gap between germline ends came to 13 bases.

This chain joins TRBV28 and TRBJ1-1; 9 bases fit TRBD1. In germline, CDR1 is MDHEN, CDR2 SYDVKM. CDR3 length: 15 residues. With 6 bases clipped from V and 4 bases from J, the junction kept 9 bases outside the gene matches. Here the CDR3 DNA reads TGTGCCAGCAGGGGACAGGGAGTCGGTGGCACTGAAGCTTTCTTT. Translation gives CASRGQGVGGTEAFF.

This rearrangement joins TRBV27 to TRBJ2-1; the D gene is possibly TRBD1 (6 bases). Trimming removed 6 bases at V and 4 bases at J, with 19 bases between. This CDR3 has 16 amino acids. Germline V lookup: CDR1 MNHEY, CDR2 SMNVEV (reference sequence). The CDR3 nucleotides are TGTGCCAGCAGGAAAGCTTATCAGGGGAAATACAATGAGCAGTTCTTC. It is translated as CASRKAYQGKYNEQFF.

This chain connects TRBV5-1 to TRBJ1-4, with TRBD1 as a possible D gene (5 bases). Germline CDR1 reads SGHRS; CDR2 reads YFSETQ. The CDR3 extends over 15 amino acids. V was trimmed by 4 bases and J by 8 bases, leaving 18 bases between them. The CDR3, as DNA: TGCGCCAGCAGCGGGGGAGGGACCCTATTCGAAAAACTGTTTTTT. Translation: CASSGGGTLFEKLFF.

The V gene is TRBV12-3 or TRBV12-4, the J gene TRBJ1-1; unclear D gene. Trimming shortened V by 6 bases and J by 0 bases, and 8 bases separated the two germline ends. This CDR3 contains 13 residues. CDR3 in DNA: TGTGCCAGCAGGCGAACAGTGAACACTGAAGCTTTCTTT. It specifies CASRRTVNTEAFF.

The rearrangement joins TRBV7-2 to TRBJ2-7, with 10 bases that match TRBD2. The germline gives CDR1 SGHTA, CDR2 FQGNSA. V gave up 2 bases and J gave up 3 bases; unmatched junction bases: 10. CDR3 length: 17 amino acids. CDR3 in amino acids: CASSLLRAERGGYEQYF. Written as DNA, the CDR3 is TGTGCCAGCAGCTTACTAAGAGCGGAGCGGGGGGGCTACGAGCAGTACTTC.

This clone has just a few counts. The CDR3 sequence: CASSYQGRVTNTEAFF. The CDR3 bases are TGTGCCAGCAGTTACCAGGGTAGGGTGACGAACACTGAAGCTTTCTTT. The rearrangement uses TRBV6-5 and TRBJ1-1; tentative D call: TRBD1 (5 bases). V lost 2 bases to trimming and J lost 1 base, with 14 bases between them. Germline V gives CDR1 MNHEY, CDR2 SVGAGI. The CDR3 is 16 amino acids.

This clone came up a few times. The chain recombines TRBV3-1 (or the pseudogene TRBV3-2) with TRBJ2-1, with D hard to call. V shed 1 base and J shed 7 bases, with 8 bases lying between them. The length of the CDR3 is 13 residues. Germline CDR1 LGHDT, CDR2 YNNKEL (reference sequence). In nucleotides, the CDR3 is TGTGCCAGCAGCCAAGGAACAGTAAATGAGCAGTTCTTC. It encodes CASSQGTVNEQFF.

The V and J genes are TRBV5-1 and TRBJ2-5; perhaps TRBD1 as D (6 bases). The germline CDR1 and CDR2 sequences are SGHRS and YFSETQ. V lost 2 bases, J lost 2 bases, and 10 bases lay in between. The CDR3 has 14 residues. As DNA, the CDR3 is TGCGCCAGCAGCTTAGGACAGAGACAAGAGACCCAGTACTTC. Amino acids: CASSLGQRQETQYF. Together with reference TRBV5-1 and TRBJ2-5, the CDR3 gives the full variable domain: KAGVTQTPRYLIKTRGQQVTLSCSPISGHRSVSWYQQTPGQGLQFLFEYFSETQRNKGNFPGRFSGRQFSNSRSEMNVSTLELGDSALYLCASSLGQRQETQYFGPGTRLLVL.

The rearrangement uses TRBV27 and TRBJ2-1; 11 bases are shared with TRBD1. The V segment lost 6 bases and the J segment 7 bases; nucleotides outside the gene matches: 5. The CDR3 sequence is 14 residues long. Germline-derived CDR1 and CDR2 are MNHEY and SMNVEV (reference sequence). The CDR3 loop reads CASRRTGGENEQFF. CDR3 DNA sequence: TGTGCCAGCAGACGGACAGGGGGCGAGAATGAGCAGTTCTTC.

The chain couples TRBV11-3 to TRBJ2-3; 7 bases map to TRBD1. V shed 4 bases, J shed 0 bases, and the junction held 4 bases outside the gene matches. Germline V gene sequence: CDR1 SGHNT, CDR2 YENEEA. CDR3 length equals 15 residues. Written as DNA, the CDR3 is TGTGCCAGCAGCTCAGGGACAGATAGCACAGATACGCAGTATTTT. This codes for CASSSGTDSTDTQYF.

The chain has TRBV19 and TRBJ2-3, with D uncertain. The CDR3 runs to 14 residues. Germline lookup yields CDR1 LNHDA and CDR2 SQIVND (reference sequence). With 6 bases removed from V and 3 bases from J, the gap between germline ends came to 13 bases. CDR3 sequence: CASSRLMRTDTQYF. CDR3 DNA sequence: TGTGCCAGTAGCCGCCTGATGCGGACAGATACGCAGTATTTT.

The sample holds a few counts of this clone. The chain employs TRBV6-8 and TRBJ2-1; TRBD2 matches at 11 bases. J lost 12 bases, V lost 7 bases, and 11 bases had no gene match. Germline V gene lookup returns CDR1 MNHGY and CDR2 SAAAGT. The CDR3 runs 14 residues. The CDR3 region is CASMGLAAPTGQFF. CDR3 nucleotide sequence: TGTGCCAGCATGGGACTAGCGGCGCCCACAGGGCAGTTCTTC.

The chain recombines TRBV9 with TRBJ2-7, with 9 bases matching TRBD2. This CDR3 contains 15 residues. The germline V gene has CDR1 SGDLS and CDR2 YYNGEE. V trimming: 0 bases; J trimming: 2 bases; junction bases outside the gene matches: 3. CDR3 sequence: CASSVGGTSPYEQYF. CDR3 DNA sequence: TGTGCCAGCAGCGTAGGTGGGACTAGCCCCTACGAGCAGTACTTC.

This sequence joins TRBV3-1 (or the pseudogene TRBV3-2) and TRBJ1-2; 9 bases align to TRBD1. The CDR3 sequence is 15 residues long. Germline CDR1 LGHDT, CDR2 YNNKEL (reference sequence). Trimming took 1 base from V and 3 from J; bases not matched to a gene: 3. For the CDR3, the DNA is TGTGCCAGCAGCCAAGGACAGGGGGGGGACTATGGCTACACCTTC. It codes for CASSQGQGGDYGYTF.